Sequencing of this TCR beta chain was carried out in a study of T cells in Graves' hyperthyroidism and ophthalmopathy. Broader study findings: Expanded thyroid clonotypes (above 0.001) were mostly also found in blood. A model of 13 V-J pairs discriminated ophthalmopathy from stable hyperthyroidism.

Researchers took RNA transcripts and amplified the TCR beta CDR3 regions from them. With the HTBI primer set, the TCR CDR3 went through a first round of RT-PCR. TCRdb independently ran MiXCR on the multiplex PCR reads; one entry per CDR3 protein. The repertoire has about 590,000 distinct CDR3 sequences, 15% to 18% of them found once; the top ten carry roughly 7.3%. V was shortened by 2 bases and J by 6 bases, with 8 bases between the two germline ends. The CDR3 length is 13 residues. This clonotype was picked up many times. What it binds is not known. Sequenced material: blood. The chain couples TRBV12-3 or TRBV12-4 to TRBJ1-5, with D uncertain. The receptor was isolated from a woman aged 25 to 39 with Graves' hyperthyroidism. Written as DNA, the CDR3 is TGTGCCAGCAGTTTAAGGGCATTTCAGCCCCAGCATTTT. Translating it yields CASSLRAFQPQHF.